One and the same sample provided the 2 T cell receptor beta chains below, sequenced in a study of T cell responses to AZD1222 COVID-19 vaccine. The assay was immunoSEQ multiplex PCR, and TCRdb's table has in-frame clones only and misses some. The table lists around 100,000 clones, 86% of them singletons. The sample was peripheral blood, taken 28 days after the second dose of the MenACWY control vaccine. These receptors all come from an adult who received the MenACWY meningococcal vaccine as a control.

This chain uses TRBV28 with TRBJ2-3; a weak D match, TRBD1 (5 bases). The CDR3 extends over 12 amino acids. CDR1 is MDHEN and CDR2 is SYDVKM in the germline V gene. V was pared by 3 bases and J by 8 bases, with 9 bases between. The CDR3 here is CASSLGQGTQYF. CDR3 DNA: TGTGCCAGCAGTTTGGGTCAGGGTACGCAGTATTTT.

The chain couples TRBV5-4 to TRBJ1-6; D unclear. V was pared by 1 base and J by 7 bases, with 12 bases between. Per the germline V gene, CDR1 is SGHNT and CDR2 is YYREEE (reference sequence). The CDR3 runs to 15 residues. CDR3 nucleotides: TGTGCCAGCAGCTTGAGTGGAGGGCGGAATTCACCCCTCCACTTT. The encoded protein is CASSLSGGRNSPLHF.